The sequence of this T cell receptor beta chain was determined in a study of CXCR3-negative and CXCR3-positive naive CD8 T cells. Whole-study results and caveats: Diversity proved comparably high across both naive subsets and much lower in memory CD8+ cells.

Points on this clonotype: Its cognate antigen is unknown.

Germline V gene data show CDR1 as DFQATT and CDR2 as SNEGSKA (reference sequence). This CDR3 contains 16 residues. UMI labels and 5' RACE were used to prepare the TRB cDNA libraries. TCRdb processed the 5' RACE reads again and assigns one entry to each CDR3 protein, with no DNA. In total, the table holds about 6,000 distinct CDR3 sequences. The TCR sequence derives from a human donor in good health. Some clones in this sample may be carry-over from other donors' samples. Sequences were obtained from naive CXCR3- CD8+ T cells from blood. Noted subset: CD45RO-CCR7+CD27+CD95- naive CD8+ T cells lacking CXCR3 (TNR3-). The chain combines TRBV20-1 with TRBJ2-3; lacking DNA, the TRBD2 call made by TCRdb goes unchecked. The CDR3 here is CSARELGGSDTDTQYF.